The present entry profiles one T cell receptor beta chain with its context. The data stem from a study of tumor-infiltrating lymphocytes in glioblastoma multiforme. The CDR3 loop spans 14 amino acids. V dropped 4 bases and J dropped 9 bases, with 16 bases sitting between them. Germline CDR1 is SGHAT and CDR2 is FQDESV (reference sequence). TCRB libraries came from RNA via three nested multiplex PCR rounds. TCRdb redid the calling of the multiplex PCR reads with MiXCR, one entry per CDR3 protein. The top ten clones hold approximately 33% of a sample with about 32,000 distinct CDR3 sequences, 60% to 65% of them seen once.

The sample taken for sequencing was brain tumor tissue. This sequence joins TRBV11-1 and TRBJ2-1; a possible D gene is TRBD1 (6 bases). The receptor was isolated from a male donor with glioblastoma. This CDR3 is CASSSQGYSAEQFF. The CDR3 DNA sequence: TGTGCCAGCAGCTCACAGGGATATAGTGCTGAGCAGTTCTTC.